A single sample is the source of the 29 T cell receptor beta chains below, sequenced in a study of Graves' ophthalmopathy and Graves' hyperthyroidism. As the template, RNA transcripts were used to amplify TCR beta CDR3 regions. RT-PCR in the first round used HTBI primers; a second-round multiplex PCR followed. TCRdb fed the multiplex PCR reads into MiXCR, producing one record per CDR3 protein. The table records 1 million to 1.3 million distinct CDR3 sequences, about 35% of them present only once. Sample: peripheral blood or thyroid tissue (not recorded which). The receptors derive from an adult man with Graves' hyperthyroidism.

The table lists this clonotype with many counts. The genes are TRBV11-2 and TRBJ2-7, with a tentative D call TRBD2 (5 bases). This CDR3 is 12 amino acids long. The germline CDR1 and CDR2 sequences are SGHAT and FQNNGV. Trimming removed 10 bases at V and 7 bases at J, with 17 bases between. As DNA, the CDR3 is TGTGCCACGGGGTCTTCCTCGCGAGAGCAGTACTTC. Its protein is CATGSSSREQYF.

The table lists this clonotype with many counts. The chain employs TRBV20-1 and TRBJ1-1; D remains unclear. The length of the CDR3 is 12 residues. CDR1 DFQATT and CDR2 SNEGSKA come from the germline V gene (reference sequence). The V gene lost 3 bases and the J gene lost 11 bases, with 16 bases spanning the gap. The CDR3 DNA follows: TGCAGTGCTAGGGCTAGAGGGTTGAGTGCTTTCTTT. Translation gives CSARARGLSAFF.

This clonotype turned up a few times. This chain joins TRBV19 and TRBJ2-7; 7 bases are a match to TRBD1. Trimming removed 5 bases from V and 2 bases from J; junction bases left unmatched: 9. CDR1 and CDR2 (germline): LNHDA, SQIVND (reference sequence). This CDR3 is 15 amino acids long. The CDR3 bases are TGTGCCAGTAGTTTCACGGACAGGACCACCTACGAGCAGTACTTC. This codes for CASSFTDRTTYEQYF.

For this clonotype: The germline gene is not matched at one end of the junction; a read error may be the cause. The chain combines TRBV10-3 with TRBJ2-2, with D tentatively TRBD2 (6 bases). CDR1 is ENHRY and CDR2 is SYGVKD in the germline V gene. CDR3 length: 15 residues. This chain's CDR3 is CASSSSGRRGGELFF. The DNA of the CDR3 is TGTGCCAGCAGTTCCAGCGGGCGAAGGGGCGGGGAGCTGTTTTTT.

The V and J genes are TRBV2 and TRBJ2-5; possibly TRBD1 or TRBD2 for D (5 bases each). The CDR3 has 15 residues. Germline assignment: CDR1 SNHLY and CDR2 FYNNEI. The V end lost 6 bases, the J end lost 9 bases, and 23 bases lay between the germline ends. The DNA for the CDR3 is TGTGCCAGCAGCCTCGGGGCAGTACCTAATCAGCCCCAGTACTTC. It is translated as CASSLGAVPNQPQYF.

The CDR3 loop reads CASSLIGAEAFF. CDR3 coding DNA: TGTGCCAGCAGTTTAATTGGGGCTGAAGCTTTCTTT. The chain combines TRBV12-3 or TRBV12-4 with TRBJ1-1; no clear D gene. Trimming stripped 2 bases from V and 6 bases from J, with 7 bases between. This CDR3 has 12 residues.

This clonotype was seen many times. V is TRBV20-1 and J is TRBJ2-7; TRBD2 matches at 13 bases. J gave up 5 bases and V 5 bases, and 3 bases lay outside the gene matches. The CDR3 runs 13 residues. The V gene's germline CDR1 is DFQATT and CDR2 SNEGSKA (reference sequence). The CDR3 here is CSALGLAGDEQYF. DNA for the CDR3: TGCAGTGCTCTCGGACTAGCGGGGGACGAGCAGTACTTC.

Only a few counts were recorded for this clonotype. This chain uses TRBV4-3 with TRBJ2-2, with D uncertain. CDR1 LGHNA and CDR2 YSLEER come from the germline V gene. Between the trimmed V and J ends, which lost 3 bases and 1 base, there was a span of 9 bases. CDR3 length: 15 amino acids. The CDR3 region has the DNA TGCGCCAGCAGCCAGAGGTCCCTGAACACCGGGGAGCTGTTTTTT. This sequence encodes CASSQRSLNTGELFF.

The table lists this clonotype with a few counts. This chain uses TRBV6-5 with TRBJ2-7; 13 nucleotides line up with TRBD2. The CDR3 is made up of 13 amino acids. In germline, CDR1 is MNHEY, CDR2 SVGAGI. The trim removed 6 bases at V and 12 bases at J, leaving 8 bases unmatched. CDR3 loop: CASSDGLAGVRYF. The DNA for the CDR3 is TGTGCCAGCAGCGACGGACTAGCGGGGGTTCGGTACTTC.

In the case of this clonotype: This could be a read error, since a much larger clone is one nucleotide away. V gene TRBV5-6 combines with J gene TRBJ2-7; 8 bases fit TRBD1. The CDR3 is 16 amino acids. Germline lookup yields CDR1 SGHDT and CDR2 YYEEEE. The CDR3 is CTSSFPPGQETYEQYF. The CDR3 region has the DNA TGTACCAGCAGCTTCCCCCCGGGACAGGAGACCTACGAGCAGTACTTC.

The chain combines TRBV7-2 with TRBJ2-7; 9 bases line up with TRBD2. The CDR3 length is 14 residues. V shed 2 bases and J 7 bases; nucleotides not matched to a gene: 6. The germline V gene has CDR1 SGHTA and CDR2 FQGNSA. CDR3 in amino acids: CASSLSGGREEQYF. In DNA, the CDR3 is TGTGCCAGCAGCTTAAGTGGCGGGAGGGAGGAGCAGTACTTC.

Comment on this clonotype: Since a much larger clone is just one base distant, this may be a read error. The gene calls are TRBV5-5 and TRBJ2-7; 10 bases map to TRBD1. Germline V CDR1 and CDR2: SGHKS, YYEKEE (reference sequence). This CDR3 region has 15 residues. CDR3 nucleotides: TGTGCCAGCAGCCCGAGGGGACAGGGGACCTACGGGCAGTACTTC. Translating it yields CASSPRGQGTYGQYF.

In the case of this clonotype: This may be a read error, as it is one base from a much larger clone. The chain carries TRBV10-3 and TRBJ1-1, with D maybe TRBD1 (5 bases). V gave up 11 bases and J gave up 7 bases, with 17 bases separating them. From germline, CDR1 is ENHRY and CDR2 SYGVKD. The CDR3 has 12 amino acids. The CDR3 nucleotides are TGTGCCGGCAGCACGGGACCGTATGAAGCTTTCTTT. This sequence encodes CAGSTGPYEAFF.

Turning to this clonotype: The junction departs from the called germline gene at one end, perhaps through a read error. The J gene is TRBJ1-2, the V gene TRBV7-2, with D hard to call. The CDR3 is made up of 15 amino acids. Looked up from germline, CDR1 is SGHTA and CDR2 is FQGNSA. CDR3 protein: CASSQYRRGDYGYTF. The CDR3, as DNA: TGCGCCAGCAGCCAATATCGGAGAGGAGACTATGGCTACACCTTC.

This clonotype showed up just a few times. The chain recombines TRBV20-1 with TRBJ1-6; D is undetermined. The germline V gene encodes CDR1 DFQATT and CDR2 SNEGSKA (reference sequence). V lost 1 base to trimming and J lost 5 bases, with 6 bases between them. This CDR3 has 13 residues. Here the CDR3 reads CSARGVNNSPLHF. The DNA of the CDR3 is TGCAGTGCTAGAGGGGTCAATAATTCACCCCTCCACTTT.

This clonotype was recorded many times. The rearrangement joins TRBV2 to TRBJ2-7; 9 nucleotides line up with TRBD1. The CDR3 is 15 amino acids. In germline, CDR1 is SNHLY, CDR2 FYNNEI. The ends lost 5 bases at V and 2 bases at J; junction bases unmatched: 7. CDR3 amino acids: CASSTGQGSTYEQYF. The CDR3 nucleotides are TGTGCCAGCAGTACCGGACAGGGGAGCACCTACGAGCAGTACTTC.

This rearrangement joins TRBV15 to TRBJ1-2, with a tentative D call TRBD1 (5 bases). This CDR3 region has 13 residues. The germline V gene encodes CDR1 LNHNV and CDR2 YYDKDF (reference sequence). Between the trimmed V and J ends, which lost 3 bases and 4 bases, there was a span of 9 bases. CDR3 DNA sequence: TGTGCCACCAGCAGGCCGGGACCCTATGGCTACACCTTC. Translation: CATSRPGPYGYTF.

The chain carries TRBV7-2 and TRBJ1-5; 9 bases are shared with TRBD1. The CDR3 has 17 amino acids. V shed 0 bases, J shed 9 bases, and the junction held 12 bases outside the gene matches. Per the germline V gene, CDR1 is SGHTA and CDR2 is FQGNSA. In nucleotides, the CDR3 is TGTGCCAGCAGCTTAGCGCGGGGTAAGAGGACAGGGGCGCCCCAGCATTTT. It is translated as CASSLARGKRTGAPQHF.

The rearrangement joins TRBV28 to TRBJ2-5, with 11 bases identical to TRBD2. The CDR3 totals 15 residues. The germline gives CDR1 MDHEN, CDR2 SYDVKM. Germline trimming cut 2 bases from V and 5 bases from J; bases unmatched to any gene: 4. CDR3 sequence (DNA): TGTGCCAGCAGTTTACCGAGGACTAGCGGGGAGACCCAGTACTTC. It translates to CASSLPRTSGETQYF.

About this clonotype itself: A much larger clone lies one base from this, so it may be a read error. CDR3 amino acids: CTSSIKGVQPQHF. In DNA, the CDR3 is TGTACCAGTAGTATCAAGGGGGTTCAGCCCCAGCATTTT. The gene calls are TRBV7-8 and TRBJ1-5, with D possibly being TRBD1 (6 bases). The germline CDR1 and CDR2 sequences are SGHVS and FQNEAQ. The CDR3 covers 13 residues.

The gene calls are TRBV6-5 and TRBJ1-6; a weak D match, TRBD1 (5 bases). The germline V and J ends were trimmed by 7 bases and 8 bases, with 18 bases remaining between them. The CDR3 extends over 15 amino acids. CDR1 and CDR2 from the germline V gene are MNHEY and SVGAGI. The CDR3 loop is CASTPLGGSDSPLHF. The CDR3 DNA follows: TGTGCCAGCACCCCCTTGGGGGGGTCGGATTCACCCCTCCACTTT.

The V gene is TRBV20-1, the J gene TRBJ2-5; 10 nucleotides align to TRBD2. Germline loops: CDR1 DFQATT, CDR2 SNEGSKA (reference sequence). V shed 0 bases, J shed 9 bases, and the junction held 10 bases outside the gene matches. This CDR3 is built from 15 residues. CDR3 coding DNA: TGCAGTGCTAGAGATTCTAGCGGGAGATCGGGGGCCCAGTACTTC. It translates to CSARDSSGRSGAQYF.

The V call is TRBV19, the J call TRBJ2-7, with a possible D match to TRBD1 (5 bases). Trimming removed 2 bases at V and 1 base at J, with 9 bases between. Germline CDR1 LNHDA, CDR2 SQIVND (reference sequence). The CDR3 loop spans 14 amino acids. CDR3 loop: CASSIQDTSYEQYF. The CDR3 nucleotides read TGTGCCAGTAGTATACAGGACACTTCCTACGAGCAGTACTTC.

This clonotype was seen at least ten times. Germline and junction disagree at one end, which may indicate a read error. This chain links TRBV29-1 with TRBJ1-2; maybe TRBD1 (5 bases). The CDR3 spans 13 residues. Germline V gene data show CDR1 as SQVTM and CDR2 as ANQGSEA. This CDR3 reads CSTDRDGYYDYTF. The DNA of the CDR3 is TGCAGCACCGACCGGGACGGATACTATGACTACACCTTC.

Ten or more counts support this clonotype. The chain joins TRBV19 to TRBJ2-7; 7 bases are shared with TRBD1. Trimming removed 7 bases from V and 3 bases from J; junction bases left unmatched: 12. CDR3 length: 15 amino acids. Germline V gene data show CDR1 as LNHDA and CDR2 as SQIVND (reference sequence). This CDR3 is CASTPRDRADYEQYF. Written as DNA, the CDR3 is TGTGCCAGTACTCCCCGCGACAGGGCCGACTACGAGCAGTACTTC. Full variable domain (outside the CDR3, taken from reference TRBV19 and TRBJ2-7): DGGITQSPKYLFRKEGQNVTLSCEQNLNHDAMYWYRQDPGQGLRLIYYSQIVNDFQKGDIAEGYSVSREKKESFPLTVTSAQKNPTAFYLCASTPRDRADYEQYFGPGTRLTVT.

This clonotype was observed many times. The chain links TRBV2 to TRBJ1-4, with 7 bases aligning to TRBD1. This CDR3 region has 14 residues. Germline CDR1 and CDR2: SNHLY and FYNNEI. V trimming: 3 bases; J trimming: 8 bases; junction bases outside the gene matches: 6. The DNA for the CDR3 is TGTGCCAGCAGTGAGTCACAGGGGCACGAAAAACTGTTTTTT. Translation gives CASSESQGHEKLFF. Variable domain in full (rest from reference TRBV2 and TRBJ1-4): EPEVTQTPSHQVTQMGQEVILRCVPISNHLYFYWYRQILGQKVEFLVSFYNNEISEKSEIFDDQFSVERPDGSNFTLKIRSTKLEDSAMYFCASSESQGHEKLFFGSGTQLSVL.

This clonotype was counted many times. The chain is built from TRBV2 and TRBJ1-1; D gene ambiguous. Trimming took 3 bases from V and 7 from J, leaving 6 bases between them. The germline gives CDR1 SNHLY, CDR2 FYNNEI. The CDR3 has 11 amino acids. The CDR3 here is CASSDRIEAFF. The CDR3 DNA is TGTGCCAGCAGTGACAGGATTGAAGCTTTCTTT.

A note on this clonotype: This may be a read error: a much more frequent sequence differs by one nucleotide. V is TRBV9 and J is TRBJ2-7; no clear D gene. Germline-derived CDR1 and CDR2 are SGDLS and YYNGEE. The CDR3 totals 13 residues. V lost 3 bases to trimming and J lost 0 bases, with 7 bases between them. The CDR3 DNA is TGTGCCAGCAGCGCTCTCCGCTCCTACGAGCAGTACTTC. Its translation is CASSALRSYEQYF.

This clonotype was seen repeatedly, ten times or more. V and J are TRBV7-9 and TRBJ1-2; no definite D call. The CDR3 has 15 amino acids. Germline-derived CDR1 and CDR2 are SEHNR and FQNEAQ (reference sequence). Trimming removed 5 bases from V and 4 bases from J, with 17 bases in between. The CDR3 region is CASSRWTSSGYGYTF. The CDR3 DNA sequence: TGTGCCAGCAGCCGTTGGACTTCCTCCGGCTATGGCTACACCTTC. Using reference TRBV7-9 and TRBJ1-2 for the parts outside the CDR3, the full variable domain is DTGVSQNPRHKITKRGQNVTFRCDPISEHNRLYWYRQTLGQGPEFLTYFQNEAQLEKSRLLSDRFSAERPKGSFSTLEIQRTEQGDSAMYLCASSRWTSSGYGYTFGSGTRLTVV.